The TCR beta chain described here comes from a study of blood T cell repertoires in COVID-19. Study context: Collection of acute and convalescent COVID-19 samples took place in the United States, Italy and Spain.

In germline, CDR1 is MNHEY, CDR2 SVGAGI. This CDR3 contains 13 residues. V was trimmed by 6 bases and J by 2 bases, leaving 11 bases between them. Source study methods: Amplification of reference gene primers provided the estimated nucleated cell counts. The assay was immunoSEQ multiplex PCR, and TCRdb's table has in-frame clones only and misses some. Clone size and V and J calls were adopted from that table, with D and trimming inferred from the DNA. The table records over 200,000 clones, 75% to 90% of them present only once. This chain connects TRBV6-5 to TRBJ2-7; TRBD1 is a possible D gene (6 bases). This TCR was recovered from a woman in her seventies with active or convalescent COVID-19. The sequencing input was peripheral blood. The CDR3 protein is CASSGDRTYEQYF. The CDR3 region has the DNA TGTGCCAGCAGCGGTGACAGGACCTACGAGCAGTACTTC.